This TCR beta chain was captured in a study of molecular identifiers for immune sequencing clone quantification. Germline V lookup: CDR1 SGHAT, CDR2 FQNNGV. The CDR3 is made up of 13 amino acids. V shed 5 bases and J shed 4 bases, with 11 bases lying between them. Points from the study as a whole: Detectable among 800,000 to 1,000,000 naive cells, according to reports, was Jurkat TCR RNA spiked in from one cell.

This clonotype was observed a handful of times. What it recognizes is unknown. Sorted naive CD8 T cells were those defined as CD8+CD4-CCR7+CD45RA+. It was with previously described methods and listed TCR primers that bulk TCR libraries were made. TCRdb passed the PCR reads through MiXCR, listing each CDR3 protein once. The repertoire consists of about half a million distinct CDR3 sequences, with approximately 25% occurring once and the leading ten covering about 0.75%. The J gene is TRBJ2-5, the V gene TRBV11-2; D is unclear. This TCR came from a human donor in good health. Some libraries in this study had Jurkat cell RNA spiked in. The sample taken for sequencing was naive CD8+ T cells from blood, with Jurkat cell RNA spiked in. Subset meaning: FACS-sorted CD8+CD4-CCR7+CD45RA+ naive T cells. The CDR3 nucleotides are TGTGCCAGCAGCCCCCCCGGTCGAGAGACCCAGTACTTC. This encodes CASSPPGRETQYF.